This T cell receptor beta chain was sequenced in a study of technical replicates of blood from a handful of donors. Clones were read by immunoSEQ multiplex PCR, and TCRdb kept only the in-frame ones, dropping some. The sample includes about 82,000 clones, roughly 93% of them seen just once. This CDR3 is 14 amino acids long. CDR1 is MNHNS, CDR2 SASEGT, per germline. Trimming removed 2 bases from V and 3 bases from J; junction bases left unmatched: 0. The receptor comes from a human donor in good health. Specimen: T cells isolated from PBMCs. The V gene is TRBV6-1, the J gene TRBJ1-5; 8 bases agree with TRBD1. CDR3 protein: CASSEQGANQPQHF. The CDR3 DNA sequence: TGTGCCAGCAGTGAACAGGGGGCCAATCAGCCCCAGCATTTT.